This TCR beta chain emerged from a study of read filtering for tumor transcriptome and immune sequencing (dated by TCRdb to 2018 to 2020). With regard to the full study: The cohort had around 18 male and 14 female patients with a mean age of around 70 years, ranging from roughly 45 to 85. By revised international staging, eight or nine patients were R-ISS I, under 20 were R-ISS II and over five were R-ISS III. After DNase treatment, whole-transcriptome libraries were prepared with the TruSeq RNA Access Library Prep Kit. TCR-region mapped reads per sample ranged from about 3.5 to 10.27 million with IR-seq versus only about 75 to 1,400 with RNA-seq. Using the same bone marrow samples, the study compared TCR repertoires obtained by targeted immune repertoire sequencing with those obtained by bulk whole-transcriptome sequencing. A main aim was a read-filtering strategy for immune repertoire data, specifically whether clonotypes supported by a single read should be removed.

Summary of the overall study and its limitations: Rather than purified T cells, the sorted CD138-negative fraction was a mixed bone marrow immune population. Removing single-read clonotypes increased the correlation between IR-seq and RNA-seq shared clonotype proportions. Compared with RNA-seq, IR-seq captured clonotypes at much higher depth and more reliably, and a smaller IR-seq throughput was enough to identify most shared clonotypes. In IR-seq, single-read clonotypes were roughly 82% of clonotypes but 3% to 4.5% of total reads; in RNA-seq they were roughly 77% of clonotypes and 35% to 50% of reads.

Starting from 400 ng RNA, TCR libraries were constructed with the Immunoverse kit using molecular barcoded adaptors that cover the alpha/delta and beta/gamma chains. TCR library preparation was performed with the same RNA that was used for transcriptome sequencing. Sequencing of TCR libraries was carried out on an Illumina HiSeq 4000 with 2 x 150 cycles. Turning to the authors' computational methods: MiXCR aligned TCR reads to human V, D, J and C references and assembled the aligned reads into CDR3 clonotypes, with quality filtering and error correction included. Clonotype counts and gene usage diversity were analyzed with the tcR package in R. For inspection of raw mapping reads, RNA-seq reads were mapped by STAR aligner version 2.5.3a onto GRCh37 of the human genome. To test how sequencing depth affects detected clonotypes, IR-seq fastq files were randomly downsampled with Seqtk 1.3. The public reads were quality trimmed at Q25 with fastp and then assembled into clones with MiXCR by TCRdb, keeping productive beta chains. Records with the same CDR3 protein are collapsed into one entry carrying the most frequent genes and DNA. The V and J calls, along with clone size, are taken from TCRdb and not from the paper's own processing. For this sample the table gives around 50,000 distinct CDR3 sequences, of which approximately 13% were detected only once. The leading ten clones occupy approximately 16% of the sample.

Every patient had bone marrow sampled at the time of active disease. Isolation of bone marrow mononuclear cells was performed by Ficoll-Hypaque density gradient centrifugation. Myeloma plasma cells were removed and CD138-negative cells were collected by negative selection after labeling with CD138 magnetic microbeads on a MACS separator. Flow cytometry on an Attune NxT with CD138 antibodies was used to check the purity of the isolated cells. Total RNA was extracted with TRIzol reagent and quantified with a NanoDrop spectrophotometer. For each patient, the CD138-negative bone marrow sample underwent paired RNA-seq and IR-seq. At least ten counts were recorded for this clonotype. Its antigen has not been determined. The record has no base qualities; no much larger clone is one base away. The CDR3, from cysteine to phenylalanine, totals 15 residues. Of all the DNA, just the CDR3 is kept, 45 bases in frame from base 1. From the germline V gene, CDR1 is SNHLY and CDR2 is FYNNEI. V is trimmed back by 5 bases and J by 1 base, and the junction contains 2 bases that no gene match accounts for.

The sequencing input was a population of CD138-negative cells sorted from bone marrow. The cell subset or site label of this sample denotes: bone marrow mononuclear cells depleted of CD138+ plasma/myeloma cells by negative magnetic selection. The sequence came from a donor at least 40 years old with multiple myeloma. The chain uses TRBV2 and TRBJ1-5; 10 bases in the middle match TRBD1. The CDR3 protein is CASSWTGGSNQPQHF. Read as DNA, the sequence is TGTGCCAGCAGTTGGACAGGGGGGAGCAATCAGCCCCAGCATTTT.